This TCR beta chain was sequenced during a study of vaccination and CD4 T cells after COVID-19 (dated by TCRdb to between 2021 and 2024). Background on the whole study: SARS-CoV-2 positivity had been established in the convalescent patients by nasal swab PCR, and mild disease was recorded in some 10 of these patients and severe disease in one. In the convalescent cohort there were six males and four females, among whom were two Hispanic individuals, seven Caucasians, two Asians and one multiracial person. Participants received two doses of either the Pfizer-BioNTech BNT162b2 vaccine (n=8) or the Moderna mRNA-1273 vaccine (n=2). Post-COVID blood samples were collected from convalescent patients a median of about 92 days after diagnosis, with a range of roughly 30 to 161 days. Post-vaccine blood samples were collected a median of about 69 days after the second vaccine dose, ranging from about 13 to 241 days. In more than eight COVID-19 convalescent patients and a few infection-naive healthy vaccine recipients, researchers compared the spike-specific CD4+ TCR repertoire from before mRNA vaccination with the repertoire from after. Results and caveats for the whole study, not just this receptor: Of the vaccine-specific clones found in convalescent patients, nearly all (304 of 307) were mono-reactive for SARS-CoV-2 spike instead of being cross-reactive with common cold coronaviruses. The study included relatively few convalescent patients and did not analyze early timepoints after natural infection. In convalescent patients, a median around 89% of post-vaccine SARS-CoV-2-reactive clones were detected only after vaccination, suggesting vaccine-specific priming. An increase in the median number of SARS-CoV-2-reactive clonotypes from around 20 after infection to a few dozen after vaccination was observed, but the change was not found to be significant.

Comments on this clonotype: Its antigen is currently not known. No base qualities exist here, and no much larger clone lies one base off it.

Library creation used PCR. Sequencing took place on an Illumina iSeq 100. The paper's processing steps were these. Non-productive sequences were removed, and CDR3s not starting with C, not ending with F or W, or shorter than 7 amino acids were discarded. Using R version 3.6.1, CDR3 homology was evaluated through Levenshtein distances (stringdist) along with unrooted phylogenetic trees (ape). In-frame beta chains were kept once TCRdb had trimmed the public reads at Q25 with fastp and called clones with MiXCR. Each entry merges the rows of one CDR3 protein and shows their most common DNA and genes. The V and J calls were determined by TCRdb, not by the authors. The sample table lists 12,000 to 15,000 distinct CDR3 sequences, roughly 71% of them with a count of one. Approximately 1% of the sample rests with the top ten. The positive SARS-CoV-2 PCR tests of the convalescent patients were dated from March to December 2020, before the Alpha, Beta and Delta variants emerged in the United States. PBMCs were separated from whole blood using Ficoll-Paque Plus gradient centrifugation and then either used fresh or cryopreserved at -140C.

This sequence originates from a human donor who had recovered from COVID-19. Sequencing used CD4+ T cells from blood, obtained after SARS-CoV-2 vaccination.

The CDR3 here reads CASSLGLAFNEQFF. The DNA reads as follows: TGTGCCAGCAGCTTGGGACTAGCGTTCAATGAGCAGTTCTTC. The rearrangement combines TRBV7-9 with TRBJ2-1; 10 nucleotides in the junction match TRBD2. V and J are trimmed by 3 bases and 6 bases, and the gene matches miss 2 bases of the junction. The germline V gene (reference sequence) specifies SEHNR as CDR1 and FQNEAQ as CDR2. Including the terminal cysteine and phenylalanine, the CDR3 comprises 14 residues. The sequence is cut down to CDR3 DNA, 42 bases in frame from base 1.